This entry lists 24 T cell receptor beta chains sequenced from one sample in a study of OX40 agonist ivuxolimab in advanced cancers. This table comes from immunoSEQ multiplex PCR, and its TCRdb copy is limited to in-frame clones, with some not included. Here the sample spans fewer than 85,000 clones, approximately 80% being singletons. Specimen: CD4+ or CD8+ T cells sorted from blood, collected in a trial of the OX40 agonist ivuxolimab. All receptors come from an adult with an advanced solid tumor such as melanoma, head and neck, liver or kidney cancer.

This clone was seen once. The chain uses TRBV7-9 and TRBJ1-1; a possible D gene is TRBD1 (6 bases). Germline CDR1 and CDR2: SEHNR and FQNEAQ (reference sequence). Trimming left V 3 bases short and J 2 bases short, with 19 bases between. This CDR3 comprises 17 residues. The CDR3 region is CASSFRAPGDTNTEAFF. CDR3 in DNA: TGTGCCAGCAGCTTTCGGGCGCCCGGGGACACTAACACTGAAGCTTTCTTT.

The CDR3 spells CASSLGLNIYNEQFF. CDR3 nucleotides: TGTGCCAGCAGCTTGGGACTAAATATCTACAATGAGCAGTTCTTC. The rearrangement links TRBV7-3 to TRBJ2-1; the match to TRBD2 covers 7 bases. Unmatched junction bases numbered 5, after V lost 3 bases and J lost 3 bases. CDR3 length: 15 amino acids. The V gene's germline CDR1 is SGHTA and CDR2 FQGTGA. Supplemented by reference TRBV7-3 and TRBJ2-1, the full variable domain reads GAGVSQTPSNKVTEKGKYVELRCDPISGHTALYWYRQSLGQGPEFLIYFQGTGAADDSGLPNDRFFAVRPEGSVSTLKIQRTERGDSAVYLCASSLGLNIYNEQFFGPGTRLTVL.

The chain links TRBV5-5 to TRBJ1-5; D perhaps matches TRBD1 (5 bases). Germline V gene sequence: CDR1 SGHKS, CDR2 YYEKEE (reference sequence). The length of the CDR3 is 15 residues. The germline V and J ends were trimmed by 4 bases and 7 bases, with 18 bases remaining between them. The CDR3 DNA reads TGTGCCAGCAGCATTGACCCCGGCGGGACCCAGCCCCAGCATTTT. The encoded protein is CASSIDPGGTQPQHF.

The table lists this clone with many counts. The chain uses TRBV30 and TRBJ1-1; 8 bases match TRBD1. CDR3 length equals 16 residues. Germline lookup yields CDR1 GTSNPN and CDR2 SVGIG (reference sequence). The V gene end was trimmed by 7 bases and the J gene end by 4 bases; junction bases not matched to a gene: 17. CDR3 coding DNA: TGTGCCTTGTTGCCGCGACAGGGGATGGAGGGCACTGAAGCTTTCTTT. Its translation is CALLPRQGMEGTEAFF.

V gene TRBV10-3 combines with J gene TRBJ2-5; D remains unclear. This CDR3 contains 13 residues. Germline CDR1 ENHRY, CDR2 SYGVKD. V gave up 0 bases and J gave up 0 bases, with 2 bases separating them. This CDR3 reads CAISESNQETQYF. The CDR3 DNA reads TGTGCCATCAGTGAGTCCAACCAAGAGACCCAGTACTTC.

This sequence joins TRBV6-5 and TRBJ2-3; no firm D call. The CDR3 spans 12 residues. V was pared by 8 bases and J by 1 base, with 7 bases between. The germline V gene has CDR1 MNHEY and CDR2 SVGAGI. CDR3 DNA sequence: TGTGCCAGCCGAGTAGGCACAGATACGCAGTATTTT. Its protein product is CASRVGTDTQYF.

The chain couples TRBV28 to TRBJ2-5; D is unclear. Trimming pared 4 bases from V and 5 bases from J, leaving 14 bases between. CDR1 is MDHEN and CDR2 is SYDVKM in the germline V gene. There are 14 residues in the CDR3. The CDR3 here is CASSSPRGEETQYF. CDR3 coding DNA: TGTGCCAGCAGTTCCCCCCGAGGTGAGGAGACCCAGTACTTC.

There are a few counts of this clone. The chain combines TRBV15 with TRBJ1-4; D is possibly TRBD1 (6 bases). The CDR3 contains 15 residues. The V end lost 1 base, the J end lost 7 bases, and 13 bases lay between the germline ends. Germline V gene data show CDR1 as LNHNV and CDR2 as YYDKDF (reference sequence). The CDR3 spells CATSRGTASVEKLFF. In DNA, the CDR3 is TGTGCCACCAGCAGAGGGACAGCTTCTGTTGAAAAACTGTTTTTT.

The J gene is TRBJ2-1, the V gene TRBV19, with D perhaps TRBD1 (5 bases). V was trimmed by 5 bases and J by 1 base, leaving 12 bases between them. The CDR3 has 15 residues. The germline V gene has CDR1 LNHDA and CDR2 SQIVND (reference sequence). Written as DNA, the CDR3 is TGTGCCAGTAGTCAGGGTGTGCCGTCCTACAATGAGCAGTTCTTC. It specifies CASSQGVPSYNEQFF.

The genes are TRBV5-4 and TRBJ1-1; D possibly corresponds to TRBD1 (5 bases). Germline V gene lookup returns CDR1 SGHNT and CDR2 YYREEE (reference sequence). The CDR3 has 15 residues. V lost 3 bases and J lost 0, with 12 bases in between. Written as DNA, the CDR3 is TGTGCCAGCAGCTCACGCCGGGACTTGAACACTGAAGCTTTCTTT. It encodes CASSSRRDLNTEAFF.

The V and J genes are TRBV4-1 and TRBJ1-5, with D hard to call. The germline V and J ends were trimmed by 3 bases and 8 bases, with 23 bases remaining between them. The CDR3 covers 17 residues. The germline gives CDR1 MGHRA, CDR2 YSYEKL. The CDR3 is CASSQTILGRDFEPQHF. The CDR3 nucleotides read TGCGCCAGCAGCCAGACTATTCTCGGCAGAGACTTTGAGCCCCAGCATTTT.

With regard to this clone: Other DNA sequences from this sample encode an identical CDR3 as well. This chain uses TRBV27 with TRBJ2-3; TRBD2 matches 8 bases. This CDR3 is built from 16 residues. CDR1 is MNHEY, CDR2 SMNVEV, per germline (reference sequence). After removal of 5 bases from V and 5 bases from J, the junction contained 12 bases not matched to a gene. CDR3 sequence (DNA): TGTGCCAGCAGTGCACTAGCGGTCCCCGGTGGAGATACGCAGTATTTT. As protein: CASSALAVPGGDTQYF.

The rearrangement uses TRBV30 and TRBJ2-3; 10 bases match TRBD2. CDR1 and CDR2 (germline): GTSNPN, SVGIG (reference sequence). This CDR3 is built from 17 residues. Losses at the gene ends were 6 bases for V and 0 bases for J; bases not matched to a gene: 12. The CDR3 spells CACLGTSGARSTDTQYF. The CDR3 DNA reads as TGTGCCTGCCTCGGAACTAGCGGGGCTAGAAGCACAGATACGCAGTATTTT. Based on the CDR3 plus reference TRBV30 and TRBJ2-3, the full variable domain is SQTIHQWPATLVQPVGSPLSLECTVEGTSNPNLYWYRQAAGRGLQLLFYSVGIGQISSEVPQNLSASRPQDRQFILSSKKLLLSDSGFYLCACLGTSGARSTDTQYFGPGTRLTVL.

The chain couples TRBV6-1 to TRBJ2-7, with 15 positions matching TRBD2. The germline V gene has CDR1 MNHNS and CDR2 SASEGT. V dropped 5 bases and J dropped 2; count of bases not matched to a gene: 16. The CDR3 totals 20 residues. CDR3 amino acids: CASSKGLAGGLQDFTYEQYV. CDR3 sequence (DNA): TGTGCCAGCAGTAAAGGACTAGCGGGGGGGTTGCAAGATTTTACCTACGAGCAGTACGTC.

Only a few counts were recorded for this clone. This rearrangement joins TRBV5-8 to TRBJ2-7, with D perhaps TRBD2 (5 bases). V gave up 1 base and J gave up 4 bases, with 12 bases separating them. This CDR3 region has 14 residues. Germline V gene sequence: CDR1 SGHTS, CDR2 YDEGEE. The CDR3 loop is CASSLRGSDYEQYF. The CDR3 bases are TGTGCCAGCAGCTTGAGAGGGAGTGATTACGAGCAGTACTTC.

The gene calls are TRBV10-3 and TRBJ1-1; D unresolved. The germline V gene encodes CDR1 ENHRY and CDR2 SYGVKD. Trimming took off 6 bases at V and 4 bases at J, with 15 bases between the two ends. This CDR3 has 14 amino acids. CDR3 loop: CAIRHEVLGTEAFF. As DNA, the CDR3 is TGTGCCATCAGGCATGAGGTACTAGGCACTGAAGCTTTCTTT.

In its sample, this clone was seen once. The chain links TRBV6-5 to TRBJ2-5, with D possibly TRBD2 on 5 matching bases. CDR3 length equals 13 residues. Per germline, CDR1 MNHEY and CDR2 SVGAGI. V was clipped by 6 bases and J by 4 bases, with 12 bases between them. The CDR3 protein is CASRTYAGETQYF. For the CDR3, the DNA is TGTGCCAGCAGGACATACGCGGGAGAGACCCAGTACTTC.

The CDR3 here is CALEMGHSYEQYF. For the CDR3, the DNA is TGTGCCTTGGAGATGGGGCACTCCTACGAGCAGTACTTC. This chain joins TRBV30 and TRBJ2-5, with a weak D call TRBD1 (5 bases). The J call may not be correct, given that the DNA end is closer to TRBJ2-7. From germline, CDR1 is GTSNPN and CDR2 SVGIG (reference sequence). The CDR3 is 13 amino acids.

The rearrangement links TRBV5-6 to TRBJ2-7; no reliable D call. The CDR3 covers 14 residues. Per the germline V gene, CDR1 is SGHDT and CDR2 is YYEEEE. V was cut by 1 base and J by 1 base, with 9 bases left in between. The CDR3 nucleotides are TGTGCCAGCAGCTTGTTCAGTTTTTCCTACGAGCAGTACTTC. Amino acid sequence: CASSLFSFSYEQYF.

J is TRBJ2-3 and V is TRBV6-6; D is tentatively TRBD1 or TRBD2 (5 bases each). Trimming removed 5 bases at V and 1 base at J, with 13 bases between. CDR1 MNHNY and CDR2 SVGAGI come from the germline V gene (reference sequence). There are 15 residues in the CDR3. CDR3 sequence: CASSRPGPRTDTQYF. As DNA, the CDR3 is TGTGCCAGCAGTAGACCGGGACCCCGCACAGATACGCAGTATTTT.

This rearrangement joins TRBV6-1 to TRBJ2-1; D not certain. Trimming shortened V by 6 bases and J by 4 bases, and 10 bases separated the two germline ends. The CDR3 length is 13 residues. CDR1 MNHNS and CDR2 SASEGT come from the germline V gene. Here the CDR3 reads CASSPGPYNEQFF. CDR3 DNA sequence: TGTGCCAGCAGCCCCGGGCCTTACAATGAGCAGTTCTTC.

This clone was counted a single time. V is TRBV4-3 and J is TRBJ2-5; 8 bases fit TRBD2. CDR3 size: 15 residues. Germline V gives CDR1 LGHNA, CDR2 YSLEER. Trimming at V came to 3 bases and at J to 4 bases, leaving 7 bases not matched to a gene. DNA for the CDR3: TGCGCCAGCAGCCAGACCGGACTAGCTACAGAGACCCAGTACTTC. Its protein is CASSQTGLATETQYF.

This rearrangement joins TRBV5-4 to TRBJ2-1; 7 nucleotides align to TRBD2. After removal of 1 base from V and 0 bases from J, the junction contained 7 bases not matched to a gene. Per germline, CDR1 SGHNT and CDR2 YYREEE (reference sequence). This CDR3 has 17 amino acids. CDR3: CASSLPGGLSSYNEQFF. The CDR3 DNA reads TGTGCCAGCAGCTTGCCGGGGGGTTTAAGCTCCTACAATGAGCAGTTCTTC.

The V gene is TRBV20-1, the J gene TRBJ1-1; D call uncertain. The CDR3 runs 11 residues. Germline V gene lookup returns CDR1 DFQATT and CDR2 SNEGSKA (reference sequence). V was pared by 0 bases and J by 7 bases, with 6 bases between. Written as DNA, the CDR3 is TGCAGTGCTAGAGATCGGGGTGAAGCTTTCTTT. Translated: CSARDRGEAFF.